This T cell receptor beta chain was sequenced during a study of identical twins. Study-wide findings and caveats: A lower insertion count was a feature of abundant cord blood beta clonotypes, with no such feature in memory repertoires. Analyses of zero insertions could be partly confounded by invariant MAIT and iNKT cells.

A universal primer binding site was introduced by template switching. The final cDNA contained unique molecular identifiers. TCRdb re-derived calls from the 5' RACE reads in MiXCR, one entry per CDR3 protein. Of around 680,000 distinct CDR3 sequences in the sample, 8.6% are singletons; the top ten hold 0.8% to 1%. As for this clonotype: As yet, its antigen is unknown.

Germline V lookup: CDR1 MNHEY, CDR2 SVGAGI. This CDR3 has 14 amino acids. V was shortened by 0 bases and J by 1 base, with 7 bases between the two germline ends. These same records also appear under a second study, on yellow fever vaccine responses in identical twins.

V is TRBV6-5 and J is TRBJ2-7; the D is unclear. The origin of this receptor is a woman between 18 and 29 years old in good health. The sample was PBMCs. CDR3 coding DNA: TGTGCCAGCAGTTACTCGTTTAGTTCCTACGAGCAGTACTTC. Translated, it gives CASSYSFSSYEQYF.